The sequence of this T cell receptor beta chain was determined in a study of vaccination effects on CD4 cells after COVID-19. Study details: Post-vaccine sampling occurred a median 72 days after the second dose.

This clone came up a few times. The antigen remains undetermined. Repertoires were generated with immunoSEQ multiplex PCR, while TCRdb's copy carries only in-frame clones and drops some. The data show about 69,000 clones, 70% to 85% seen once. Viral peptide pools were used in the ViraFEST assay to expand antigen-specific CD4+ T cells, and sequencing came afterward. It was after nine to ten days of culture that CD4+ T cells were isolated. Everyone in the study got two shots of either the BNT162b2 or mRNA-1273 vaccine. Between the trimmed V and J ends, which lost 7 bases and 1 base, there was a span of 5 bases. Germline V lookup: CDR1 SNHLY, CDR2 FYNNEI. The CDR3 has 13 residues.

This sequence was found in a human donor who received a COVID-19 vaccine. The chain joins TRBV2 to TRBJ1-6; D not resolved. Sequences were derived from CD4+ T cells from PBMCs cultured with HCoV-229E spike peptides, sampled after COVID-19 vaccination. The CDR3 sequence is CASKNSYNSPLHF. The CDR3 DNA reads as TGTGCCAGCAAGAATTCCTATAATTCACCCCTCCACTTT.